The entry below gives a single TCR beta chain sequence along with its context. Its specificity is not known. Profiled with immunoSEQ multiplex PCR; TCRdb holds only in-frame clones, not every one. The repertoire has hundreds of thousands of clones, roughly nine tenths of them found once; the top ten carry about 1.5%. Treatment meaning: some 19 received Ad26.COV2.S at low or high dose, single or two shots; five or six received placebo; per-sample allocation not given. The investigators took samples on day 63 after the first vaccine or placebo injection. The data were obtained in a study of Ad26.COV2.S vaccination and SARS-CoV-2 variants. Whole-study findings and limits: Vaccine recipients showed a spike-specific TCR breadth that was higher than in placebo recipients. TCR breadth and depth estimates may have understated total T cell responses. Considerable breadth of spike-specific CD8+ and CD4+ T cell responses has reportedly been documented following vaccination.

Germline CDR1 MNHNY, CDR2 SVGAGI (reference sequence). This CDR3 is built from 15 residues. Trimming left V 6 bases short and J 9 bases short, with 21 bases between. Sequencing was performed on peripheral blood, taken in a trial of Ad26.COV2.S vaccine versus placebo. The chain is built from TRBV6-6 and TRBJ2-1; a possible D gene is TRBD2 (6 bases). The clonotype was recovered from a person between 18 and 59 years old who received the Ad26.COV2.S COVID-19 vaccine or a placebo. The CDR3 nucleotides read TGTGCCAGCAGGGAGAGCGGAGGTCAGGGAGGTGAGCAGTTCTTC. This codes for CASRESGGQGGEQFF.